The table lists the clone carrying this T cell receptor (beta chain) with a count of one. In the same sample, other DNA sequences code for this CDR3. In germline, CDR1 is SEHNR, CDR2 FQNEAQ (reference sequence). V was clipped by 5 bases and J by 10 bases, with 12 bases between them. The CDR3 is made up of 12 amino acids. This record comes from a study of blood T cell repertoires in COVID-19. The overall study: Acute-phase and convalescent COVID-19 samples originated in the United States, Italy and Spain.

Produced via immunoSEQ multiplex PCR; TCRdb's table is partial and in-frame only. The top ten clones hold roughly 3.5% of a sample with just over 20,000 clones, 86% of them seen once. The specimen was peripheral blood. The chain employs TRBV7-9 and TRBJ2-1, with a weak D call TRBD2 (6 bases). This TCR was sampled from a man in his fifties with active COVID-19. CDR3 DNA sequence: TGTGCCAGCAGCCCCGGGGGTGGGGAGCAGTTCTTC. This encodes CASSPGGGEQFF.